Presented here are 20 T cell receptor beta chains from one specimen sequenced in a study of T cell responses to AZD1222 COVID-19 vaccine. Repertoires were generated with immunoSEQ multiplex PCR, while TCRdb's copy carries only in-frame clones and drops some. Of some 170,000 clones in the sample, approximately 90% were seen once. The specimen was peripheral blood, collected 28 days after the second AZD1222 dose. The source is an adult who received the AZD1222 COVID-19 vaccine.

The chain uses TRBV7-3 and TRBJ2-1, with 10 bases aligning to TRBD2. J gave up 6 bases and V 6 bases, and 8 bases lay outside the gene matches. Germline CDR1 SGHTA, CDR2 FQGTGA. The CDR3 sequence is 15 residues long. Written as DNA, the CDR3 is TGTGCCAGCAGTTTTAAAGCGGGAGGGCGCAATGAGCAGTTCTTC. Its translation: CASSFKAGGRNEQFF.

The genes are TRBV6-4 and TRBJ2-3; TRBD1 is a possible D gene (5 bases). CDR3 length: 15 residues. V shed 2 bases and J shed 0 bases, with 9 bases lying between them. From germline, CDR1 is MRHNA and CDR2 SNTAGT. The CDR3 sequence: CASSDGGASTDTQYF. DNA of the CDR3: TGTGCCAGCAGTGACGGTGGGGCTAGCACAGATACGCAGTATTTT.

The V gene is TRBV5-1, the J gene TRBJ2-7; TRBD2 agrees at 9 bases. Germline V lookup: CDR1 SGHRS, CDR2 YFSETQ. This CDR3 is 14 amino acids long. The V segment lost 9 bases and the J segment 3 bases; nucleotides outside the gene matches: 10. Here the CDR3 reads CATQRQRGDYEQYF. In DNA form, the CDR3 reads TGCGCCACCCAGCGCCAGCGGGGGGACTACGAGCAGTACTTC. Drawing the rest from reference TRBV5-1 and TRBJ2-7, the complete variable domain is KAGVTQTPRYLIKTRGQQVTLSCSPISGHRSVSWYQQTPGQGLQFLFEYFSETQRNKGNFPGRFSGRQFSNSRSEMNVSTLELGDSALYLCATQRQRGDYEQYFGPGTRLTVT.

This chain uses TRBV10-2 with TRBJ1-5, with a possible D match to TRBD1 (5 bases). Trimming shortened V by 1 base and J by 1 base, and 11 bases separated the two germline ends. CDR3 length: 16 amino acids. Germline assignment: CDR1 WSHSY and CDR2 SAAADI. DNA for the CDR3: TGCGCCAGCAGTGAGTTCAGGGTCGGGAGCAATCAGCCCCAGCATTTT. It yields the protein CASSEFRVGSNQPQHF.

This clone was found a few times. The rearrangement links TRBV21-1 to TRBJ1-4; the table's D call, TRBD1, has no DNA check behind it. TRBV21-1 corresponds to a pseudogene. This CDR3 has 14 residues. The CDR3 region is CASFKEGAGEKLFF. The CDR3 DNA is TGTGCCAGCTTTAAGGAGGGGGCAGGCGAAAAACTGTTTTTT.

The genes are TRBV6-5 and TRBJ2-5, with TRBD2 as a possible D gene (7 bases). V was pared by 8 bases and J by 1 base, with 14 bases between. The CDR3 sequence is 14 residues long. CDR1 is MNHEY and CDR2 is SVGAGI in the germline V gene. The CDR3 bases are TGTGCCAGCCGGGGAGGGGGAAGCCAAGAGACCCAGTACTTC. Its protein is CASRGGGSQETQYF.

The V call is TRBV2, the J call TRBJ1-6; D is ambiguous. This CDR3 comprises 13 residues. The V and J ends lost 3 bases and 10 bases respectively, with 10 bases between them. From germline, CDR1 is SNHLY and CDR2 FYNNEI. This chain's CDR3 is CASSETLSSPLHF. CDR3 in DNA: TGTGCCAGCAGTGAGACACTTTCCTCACCCCTCCACTTT.

This chain links TRBV2 with TRBJ1-3, with 8 bases fitting TRBD1. This CDR3 has 15 amino acids. Germline V CDR1 and CDR2: SNHLY, FYNNEI. Losses at the gene ends were 5 bases for V and 4 bases for J; bases not matched to a gene: 7. The CDR3 nucleotides read TGTGCCAGCAGTCCAAGGACAGGGTTAGGAAACACCATATATTTT. The encoded protein is CASSPRTGLGNTIYF.

This rearrangement joins TRBV5-1 to TRBJ1-2; no clear D gene. Trimming pared 6 bases from V and 0 bases from J, leaving 9 bases between. The CDR3 runs to 13 residues. Germline CDR1 and CDR2: SGHRS and YFSETQ. The chain's CDR3 is CASITEANYGYTF. The CDR3 DNA reads as TGCGCCAGCATAACCGAAGCTAACTATGGCTACACCTTC.

V usage is TRBV7-8 and J usage is TRBJ1-6; possible D gene TRBD1, 5 bases. The CDR3 extends over 15 amino acids. In germline, CDR1 is SGHVS, CDR2 FQNEAQ. The germline V and J ends were trimmed by 2 bases and 7 bases, with 12 bases remaining between them. CDR3 DNA sequence: TGTGCCAGCAGCTTACCGGGGGGTGCGAATTCACCCCTCCACTTT. Translated: CASSLPGGANSPLHF. Supplemented by reference TRBV7-8 and TRBJ1-6, the full variable domain reads GAGVSQSPRYKVAKRGQDVALRCDPISGHVSLFWYQQALGQGPEFLTYFQNEAQLDKSGLPSDRFFAERPEGSVSTLKIQRTQQEDSAVYLCASSLPGGANSPLHFGNGTRLTVT.

This clone appeared a single time. This chain links TRBV9 with TRBJ2-7; weak D call: TRBD2 (6 bases). Germline V CDR1 and CDR2: SGDLS, YYNGEE. This CDR3 is built from 16 residues. V was shortened by 0 bases and J by 6 bases, with 19 bases between the two germline ends. The CDR3 DNA is TGTGCCAGCAGCGTAGCCAGGACTACAGCTTGGGGCGAGCAGTACTTC. Amino acids: CASSVARTTAWGEQYF.

The chain combines TRBV4-2 with TRBJ1-4; D not resolved. The V gene's germline CDR1 is LGHNA and CDR2 YNFKEQ. The CDR3 has 15 residues. The V end was cut by 1 base, the J end by 0 bases, with 6 bases between. CDR3 nucleotides: TGTGCCAGCAGCCAAGGGTTAGCAACTAATGAAAAACTGTTTTTT. It specifies CASSQGLATNEKLFF.

The chain combines TRBV5-1 with TRBJ1-1; no definite D call. Germline lookup yields CDR1 SGHRS and CDR2 YFSETQ. Trimming took 3 bases from V and 1 from J, leaving 10 bases between them. The CDR3 is 14 amino acids. The CDR3 sequence is CASSYRGPNTEAFF. As DNA, the CDR3 is TGCGCCAGCAGCTACCGGGGTCCGAACACTGAAGCTTTCTTT.

The rearrangement uses TRBV6-2 or TRBV6-3 and TRBJ2-5; 15 bases are a match to TRBD2. The CDR3 has 17 residues. Germline CDR1 and CDR2: MNHEY and SVGEGT. Trimming at V came to 4 bases and at J to 5 bases, leaving 8 bases not matched to a gene. CDR3 sequence (DNA): TGTGCCAGCAGTTCCCCCGGACTAGCGGGGGGGCGGGAGACCCAGTACTTC. Its translation: CASSSPGLAGGRETQYF.

The chain carries TRBV27 and TRBJ2-7; D gene ambiguous. The V and J ends lost 8 bases and 0 bases respectively, with 14 bases between them. The CDR3 runs 14 residues. Germline CDR1 reads MNHEY; CDR2 reads SMNVEV (reference sequence). In DNA form, the CDR3 reads TGTGCCAGCGGCCCTTTGGGTCCCTCCTACGAGCAGTACTTC. Residues: CASGPLGPSYEQYF.

CDR3 sequence reads: CASSENRGAGNQPQHF. In DNA, the CDR3 is TGTGCCAGCAGCGAAAATCGGGGGGCGGGGAATCAGCCCCAGCATTTT. The chain joins TRBV2 to TRBJ1-5; TRBD1 might be the D (6 bases). Looked up from germline, CDR1 is SNHLY and CDR2 is FYNNEI. The germline V and J ends were trimmed by 6 bases and 4 bases, with 19 bases remaining between them. CDR3 size: 16 residues. The full variable domain, rest sourced from reference TRBV2 and TRBJ1-5, is EPEVTQTPSHQVTQMGQEVILRCVPISNHLYFYWYRQILGQKVEFLVSFYNNEISEKSEIFDDQFSVERPDGSNFTLKIRSTKLEDSAMYFCASSENRGAGNQPQHFGDGTRLSIL.

A remark on this clone: This same CDR3 is encoded by further DNA sequences in the sample. The CDR3, as DNA: TGTGCCAGCTCACCGGGGACAGGGGGTCCCTACGAGCAGTACTTC. This gives the protein CASSPGTGGPYEQYF. V and J are TRBV18 and TRBJ2-7; 11 bases are a match to TRBD1. CDR1 is KGHSH, CDR2 LQKENI, per germline. The CDR3 is made up of 15 amino acids. With 3 bases clipped from V and 2 bases from J, the junction kept 3 bases outside the gene matches.

This clone was counted a few times. The chain is built from TRBV12-3 or TRBV12-4 and TRBJ1-2, with D tentatively TRBD1 (5 bases). The CDR3 spans 13 residues. V lost 6 bases and J lost 7, with 15 bases in between. CDR3 in DNA: TGTGCCAGCAGGAAACAGGAGGCGGGTGGCTACACCTTC. It encodes CASRKQEAGGYTF.

This clone was detected once. The rearrangement links TRBV24-1 to TRBJ2-1; D is perhaps TRBD1 or TRBD2 (5 bases each). V dropped 4 bases and J dropped 9 bases, with 12 bases sitting between them. The CDR3 is made up of 13 amino acids. Germline V gene lookup returns CDR1 KGHDR and CDR2 SFDVKD. The CDR3 DNA is TGTGCCACCAGTGAACCGGGACGTGGTGAGCAGTTCTTC. As protein: CATSEPGRGEQFF.

This chain connects TRBV28 to TRBJ2-5; 7 nucleotides match TRBD1. This CDR3 comprises 16 residues. V was pared by 3 bases and J by 3 bases, with 10 bases of the junction left unmatched. The germline gives CDR1 MDHEN, CDR2 SYDVKM. Here the CDR3 DNA reads TGTGCCAGCAGTTTTGGTACTCTCGACAGGGAAGAGACCCAGTACTTC. Translation gives CASSFGTLDREETQYF.